The 32 T cell receptor beta chains below all came from one sample that was sequenced in a study of cytomegalovirus exposure and HLA in healthy donors. This PCR relied on a set of 60 Vbeta primers and 13 Jbeta primers. Sequencing was performed with immunoSEQ multiplex PCR; in TCRdb, only in-frame clones are kept and a portion is missing. The profile shows some 65,000 clones, less than 65% of them singletons. The sequenced sample consisted of PBMCs. These receptors all come from a man aged 25-40 years in good health and CMV-seronegative.

This clone was observed a few times. CDR3 bases: TGTGCCAGCAAATGGGGACTAGCGGGGGTCGGCGGGGCCAACGTCCTGACTTTC. Amino acid sequence: CASKWGLAGVGGANVLTF. V gene TRBV2 combines with J gene TRBJ2-6, with 14 positions matching TRBD2. The CDR3 length is 18 residues. V trimming: 7 bases; J trimming: 4 bases; junction bases outside the gene matches: 9. Germline V gene sequence: CDR1 SNHLY, CDR2 FYNNEI.

This clone has only a few counts. The chain uses TRBV7-9 and TRBJ2-1; D unclear. This CDR3 is 14 amino acids long. V was pared by 11 bases and J by 5 bases, with 19 bases between. CDR1 is SEHNR and CDR2 is FQNEAQ in the germline V gene (reference sequence). The CDR3 here is CACASRPENNEQFF. Written as DNA, the CDR3 is TGTGCCTGCGCAAGCCGCCCCGAGAACAATGAGCAGTTCTTC.

This clone was counted only a few times. The chain employs TRBV5-1 and TRBJ1-4; 8 positions match TRBD1. There are 17 residues in the CDR3. Germline values: CDR1 SGHRS, CDR2 YFSETQ. J gave up 0 bases and V 5 bases, and 9 bases lay outside the gene matches. The CDR3 coding sequence is TGCGCCAGCAGTCGTACAGGGGGAGAGTCAACTAATGAAAAACTGTTTTTT. Translation: CASSRTGGESTNEKLFF.

J is TRBJ1-2 and V is TRBV5-1; D gene uncertain. V lost 4 bases, J lost 8 bases, and 18 bases lay in between. The CDR3 contains 14 residues. Per the germline V gene, CDR1 is SGHRS and CDR2 is YFSETQ. The CDR3 sequence: CASSPVGVLDGYTF. The CDR3 bases are TGCGCCAGCAGCCCTGTGGGAGTCCTAGACGGCTACACCTTC.

The V and J genes are TRBV9 and TRBJ2-5; 8 nucleotides agree with TRBD1. J gave up 4 bases and V 0 bases, and 5 bases lay outside the gene matches. The CDR3 loop spans 15 amino acids. Germline loops: CDR1 SGDLS, CDR2 YYNGEE. The CDR3 sequence is CASSVDGQGRETQYF. The CDR3 bases are TGTGCCAGCAGCGTAGACGGACAGGGTAGAGAGACCCAGTACTTC.

This clone was picked up a small number of times. J is TRBJ2-1 and V is TRBV7-3; TRBD2 matches 9 bases. The CDR3 sequence is 15 residues long. From germline, CDR1 is SGHTA and CDR2 FQGTGA. V trimming: 5 bases; J trimming: 7 bases; junction bases outside the gene matches: 9. The DNA of the CDR3 is TGTGCCAGCAGCCCCGGCGCGGGGGGGGTTAATGAGCAGTTCTTC. Translation: CASSPGAGGVNEQFF. The full variable domain, with the rest looked up from reference TRBV7-3 and TRBJ2-1, is GAGVSQTPSNKVTEKGKYVELRCDPISGHTALYWYRQSLGQGPEFLIYFQGTGAADDSGLPNDRFFAVRPEGSVSTLKIQRTERGDSAVYLCASSPGAGGVNEQFFGPGTRLTVL.

The genes are TRBV7-9 and TRBJ1-4; TRBD1 matches 8 bases. This CDR3 is 14 amino acids long. Germline V gene sequence: CDR1 SEHNR, CDR2 FQNEAQ (reference sequence). V was clipped by 5 bases and J by 7 bases; unmatched bases: 6. The CDR3 protein is CASSLRQGTEKLFF. The CDR3 nucleotides read TGTGCCAGCAGCCTAAGACAGGGGACTGAAAAACTGTTTTTT.

The rearrangement links TRBV7-8 to TRBJ1-5, with unresolved D. Trimming removed 1 base at V and 8 bases at J, with 12 bases between. From germline, CDR1 is SGHVS and CDR2 FQNEAQ. This CDR3 region has 14 residues. The CDR3, as DNA: TGTGCCAGCAGCTTAGAGGCCAGCCAGGAGCCCCAGCATTTT. Protein sequence: CASSLEASQEPQHF.

The V gene is TRBV11-2, the J gene TRBJ1-1; 8 positions agree with TRBD1. The J segment lost 1 base and the V segment lost 3 bases, leaving 7 bases of the junction unmatched. The germline V gene has CDR1 SGHAT and CDR2 FQNNGV. This CDR3 contains 16 residues. The CDR3 DNA reads as TGTGCCAGCAGCTTGCAATACGGGACAGGGAACACTGAAGCTTTCTTT. Translating gives CASSLQYGTGNTEAFF.

The gene calls are TRBV29-1 and TRBJ2-7, with D unresolved. The CDR3 has 13 amino acids. With 3 bases removed from V and 0 bases from J, the gap between germline ends came to 9 bases. CDR1 and CDR2 from the germline V gene are SQVTM and ANQGSEA. The CDR3 loop is CSVDSDTSYEQYF. For the CDR3, the DNA is TGCAGCGTTGATTCCGACACCTCCTACGAGCAGTACTTC.

A remark on this clone: Other nucleotide sequences in the sample specify the same CDR3. The chain carries TRBV5-4 and TRBJ2-5, with TRBD2 identical over 10 bases. The CDR3 is 15 amino acids. Unmatched junction bases numbered 6, after V lost 3 bases and J lost 4 bases. Germline-derived CDR1 and CDR2 are SGHNT and YYREEE (reference sequence). The chain's CDR3 is CASSSPSGGRETQYF. The CDR3, as DNA: TGTGCCAGCAGCTCCCCTAGCGGGGGAAGAGAGACCCAGTACTTC.

V and J are TRBV29-1 and TRBJ2-3; 11 nucleotides agree with TRBD2. CDR3 size: 14 residues. Trimming at V came to 4 bases and at J to 8 bases, leaving 8 bases not matched to a gene. The germline V gene has CDR1 SQVTM and CDR2 ANQGSEA. CDR3 coding DNA: TGCAGCGTTGCCGCTAGCGGGGGGAGGGTTACGCAGTATTTT. Amino acid sequence: CSVAASGGRVTQYF.

The chain couples TRBV5-1 to TRBJ1-2; no firm D call. The germline gives CDR1 SGHRS, CDR2 YFSETQ. V was pared by 4 bases and J by 2 bases, with 9 bases between. This CDR3 is built from 13 residues. CDR3 residues: CASSPRQNYGYTF. For the CDR3, the DNA is TGCGCCAGCAGCCCGCGACAAAACTATGGCTACACCTTC.

This chain links TRBV27 with TRBJ2-3; D gene ambiguous. The CDR3 is made up of 11 amino acids. Per germline, CDR1 MNHEY and CDR2 SMNVEV (reference sequence). V was pared by 4 bases and J by 5 bases, with 4 bases between. The CDR3 DNA follows: TGTGCCAGCAGTTCCAGAGATACGCAGTATTTT. It specifies CASSSRDTQYF.

The chain links TRBV15 to TRBJ1-1; D is undetermined. This CDR3 has 14 residues. The V gene's germline CDR1 is LNHNV and CDR2 YYDKDF (reference sequence). The ends were cut back, 0 bases at V and 3 bases at J, with 8 bases in the middle. Here the CDR3 DNA reads TGTGCCACCAGCAGAGAGGCAAGCGACACTGAAGCTTTCTTT. Encoded protein: CATSREASDTEAFF.

This chain joins TRBV7-9 and TRBJ2-5; D unresolved. This CDR3 is built from 13 residues. Germline V CDR1 and CDR2: SEHNR, FQNEAQ (reference sequence). Between the trimmed V and J ends, which lost 2 bases and 0 bases, there was a span of 4 bases. The CDR3 coding sequence is TGTGCCAGCAGCTTACACTACCAAGAGACCCAGTACTTC. Translating gives CASSLHYQETQYF.

In DNA form, the CDR3 reads TGTGCCAGCAGTTACGACAGGAACTATGGCTACACCTTC. Residues: CASSYDRNYGYTF. The rearrangement joins TRBV2 to TRBJ1-2; the D gene is possibly TRBD1 (6 bases). V was cut by 5 bases and J by 2 bases, with 9 bases left in between. The CDR3 covers 13 residues. Germline V gene sequence: CDR1 SNHLY, CDR2 FYNNEI.

This sequence joins TRBV29-1 and TRBJ1-5; D possibly corresponds to TRBD1 (6 bases). V lost 4 bases, J lost 2 bases, and 12 bases lay in between. CDR3 length equals 14 residues. Looked up from germline, CDR1 is SQVTM and CDR2 is ANQGSEA. The CDR3 DNA is TGCAGCGTTGCTTCGGGGGGCGGCAATCAGCCCCAGCATTTT. Its translation: CSVASGGGNQPQHF.

The J gene is TRBJ2-2, the V gene TRBV6-5, with D possibly matching TRBD2 (6 bases). V lost 8 bases and J 8 bases, leaving 12 bases between the germline ends. The length of the CDR3 is 12 residues. Per germline, CDR1 MNHEY and CDR2 SVGAGI. The DNA for the CDR3 is TGTGCCAGCCAACGGGGGTCGGGGGAGCTGTTTTTT. Translated: CASQRGSGELFF.

The chain recombines TRBV7-9 with TRBJ1-2; 8 bases are a match to TRBD1. This CDR3 spans 14 amino acids. The germline V gene has CDR1 SEHNR and CDR2 FQNEAQ (reference sequence). Unmatched junction bases numbered 7, after V lost 2 bases and J lost 8 bases. The CDR3 is CASSLRTGSGGYTF. In DNA, the CDR3 is TGTGCCAGCAGCTTAAGGACAGGGAGCGGAGGCTACACCTTC.

The CDR3 DNA follows: TGTGCCAGCACGACAGCTTCCCCCTACGAGCAGTACTTC. This encodes CASTTASPYEQYF. J is TRBJ2-7 and V is TRBV2; tentatively, D is TRBD1 (5 bases). From germline, CDR1 is SNHLY and CDR2 FYNNEI. The CDR3 runs 13 residues. Trimming took 7 bases from V and 2 from J, leaving 12 bases between them.

The chain uses TRBV6-1 and TRBJ1-1, with D hard to call. The germline V and J ends were trimmed by 4 bases and 5 bases, with 14 bases remaining between them. The CDR3 is made up of 14 amino acids. CDR1 and CDR2 (germline): MNHNS, SASEGT. For the CDR3, the DNA is TGTGCCAGCAGTGCCGATCGACGGGTAACTGAAGCTTTCTTT. Translating gives CASSADRRVTEAFF.

V is TRBV30 and J is TRBJ1-1; 8 bases are shared with TRBD1. The ends lost 4 bases at V and 2 bases at J; junction bases unmatched: 6. This CDR3 has 14 amino acids. Germline loops: CDR1 GTSNPN, CDR2 SVGIG (reference sequence). The CDR3 DNA is TGTGCCTGGATGGGACAGGTTGTCAACACTGAAGCTTTCTTT. This gives the protein CAWMGQVVNTEAFF.

The CDR3, as DNA: TGTGCCACCAGCAGAGAGAGCCTGGCCGGGGAGCTGTTTTTT. Amino acids: CATSRESLAGELFF. The chain joins TRBV15 to TRBJ2-2; no firm D call. This CDR3 has 14 amino acids. Per germline, CDR1 LNHNV and CDR2 YYDKDF (reference sequence). Trimming removed 0 bases at V and 6 bases at J, with 8 bases between.

The chain has TRBV4-1 and TRBJ1-2; D gene unclear. Germline V lookup: CDR1 MGHRA, CDR2 YSYEKL. The CDR3 consists of 13 residues. V dropped 4 bases and J dropped 4 bases, with 10 bases sitting between them. The CDR3: CASSPGVGYGYTF. The DNA for the CDR3 is TGCGCCAGCAGCCCCGGGGTAGGCTATGGCTACACCTTC.

The rearrangement links TRBV19 to TRBJ2-7, with 10 bases lining up with TRBD1. J lost 5 bases, V lost 3 bases, and 4 bases had no gene match. Germline V gene data show CDR1 as LNHDA and CDR2 as SQIVND (reference sequence). The CDR3 runs to 14 residues. CDR3 in DNA: TGTGCCAGTAGTATCGACAGGGGGCTGGACGAGCAGTACTTC. Translation: CASSIDRGLDEQYF. The whole variable domain, filled in from reference TRBV19 and TRBJ2-7, reads DGGITQSPKYLFRKEGQNVTLSCEQNLNHDAMYWYRQDPGQGLRLIYYSQIVNDFQKGDIAEGYSVSREKKESFPLTVTSAQKNPTAFYLCASSIDRGLDEQYFGPGTRLTVT.

The V call is TRBV18, the J call TRBJ2-7; 9 nucleotides match TRBD2. Trimming at V came to 4 bases and at J to 3 bases, leaving 7 bases not matched to a gene. Germline V gives CDR1 KGHSH, CDR2 LQKENI. This CDR3 comprises 15 residues. This chain's CDR3 is CASSLSGGRSYEQYF. The CDR3 DNA follows: TGTGCCAGCTCACTTAGCGGGGGTCGAAGCTACGAGCAGTACTTC.

The CDR3 DNA sequence: TGTGCCAGCGGGGGGGCTTTAGGGAATGAGCAGTTCTTC. It yields the protein CASGGALGNEQFF. This chain connects TRBV7-7 to TRBJ2-1, with D possibly TRBD2 on 7 matching bases. This CDR3 is 13 amino acids long. The V gene lost 8 bases and the J gene lost 7 bases, with 15 bases spanning the gap. The V gene's germline CDR1 is SSHAT and CDR2 FNYEAQ (reference sequence).

The V and J genes are TRBV29-1 and TRBJ2-1, with D hard to call. The CDR3 sequence is 13 residues long. Trimming removed 6 bases at V and 8 bases at J, with 17 bases between. Germline V gene lookup returns CDR1 SQVTM and CDR2 ANQGSEA. The CDR3 DNA is TGCAGCGTGCCCCCATTAGTTATGGATGAGCAGTTCTTC. Translating it yields CSVPPLVMDEQFF.

In its sample, this clone was seen a few times. V is TRBV19 and J is TRBJ2-1; 7 bases are shared with TRBD1. The CDR3 length is 13 residues. CDR1 LNHDA and CDR2 SQIVND come from the germline V gene (reference sequence). J gave up 5 bases and V 4 bases, and 2 bases lay outside the gene matches. The CDR3 reads CASSTGTDNEQFF. The CDR3 DNA reads TGTGCCAGTAGTACCGGGACAGACAATGAGCAGTTCTTC.

Relative to its sample, this clone is medium-sized (0.01 to 0.1%). The CDR3 DNA reads as TGTGCCAGCAGTGCCGGTAACACTGAAGCTTTCTTT. Its translation: CASSAGNTEAFF. The chain uses TRBV2 and TRBJ1-1; D uncertain. V shed 4 bases and J shed 2 bases, with 5 bases lying between them. The germline gives CDR1 SNHLY, CDR2 FYNNEI. This CDR3 spans 12 amino acids.

This sequence joins TRBV25-1 and TRBJ2-2; D not certain. The length of the CDR3 is 12 residues. In germline, CDR1 is MGHDK, CDR2 SYGVNS. Trimming left V 6 bases short and J 7 bases short, with 9 bases between. The CDR3 protein is CASSAGIGELFF. DNA of the CDR3: TGTGCCAGCAGCGCAGGAATCGGGGAGCTGTTTTTT.